A selection of T cell receptor beta chains follows, all from one sample in a study of tumour-infiltrating T cells in Burkitt lymphoma. This table comes from immunoSEQ multiplex PCR, and its TCRdb copy is limited to in-frame clones, with some not included. The sample comprises 1,700 or so clones, almost 70% of which are singletons, and 30% to 40% rests with the top ten. What was sequenced was tumor tissue. All receptors derive from a human donor with diffuse large B-cell lymphoma. Each CDR3 is given with its conserved first and last residue. D genes are given only for firm matches. Clone size appears in some rows only: once, few, many, or a class for an expanded clone.

>TRBD1|TRBJ1-2|-|TRBV29-1
TGCAGCGCCTGGACAGGATATGGCTACACCTTC
CSAWTGYGYTF
>-|TRBJ2-3|-|TRBV29-1
TGCAGCGTTGCCGGCGGGGCAGGAGATACGCAGTATTTT
CSVAGGAGDTQYF
>TRBD2|TRBJ2-2|once|TRBV5-1
TGCGCCAGCAGCTTGACGGCTAGCGGGGGGACCGCGAACACCGGGGAGCTGTTTTTT
CASSLTASGGTANTGELFF
>TRBD1|TRBJ2-7|-|TRBV28
TGTGCCAGCAGGCCACGGGGCGGACAGGGGGTACCCTACGAGCAGTACTTC
CASRPRGGQGVPYEQYF
>-|TRBJ1-5|-|TRBV28
TGTGCCAGCAGGACAGCTTTAAAGAGACCCCAGCATTTT
CASRTALKRPQHF
>TRBD1|TRBJ1-4|-|TRBV29-1
TGCAGCGTTGATGGGACAGCTAATGAAAAACTGTTTTTT
CSVDGTANEKLFF
>-|TRBJ2-3|-|TRBV4-2
TGTGCCAGCAGCCAAGATAAAAGGGGGGCGGATACGCAGTATTTT
CASSQDKRGADTQYF
>-|TRBJ1-1|-|TRBV7-3
TGTGCCAGCAGCCCCACCGGGGGCACTGAAGCTTTCTTT
CASSPTGGTEAFF
>-|TRBJ1-1|-|TRBV9
TGTGCCAGCAGCCCCGGGGACTCCCGGAACACTGAAGCTTTCTTT
CASSPGDSRNTEAFF
>-|TRBJ2-2|-|TRBV2
TGTGCCAGCAGTGAAGCGCTGGTAGCTGCCGGGGAGCTGTTTTTT
CASSEALVAAGELFF
>TRBD1|TRBJ2-2|-|TRBV7-3
TGTGCCAGCAGCCATGACAGGGGGCAGAACACCGGGGAGCTGTTTTTT
CASSHDRGQNTGELFF
>-|TRBJ2-7|-|TRBV5-1
TGCGCCAGCAGCTTGGAACGGACACCGTCGGGGCTTGGGCAGTACTTC
CASSLERTPSGLGQYF